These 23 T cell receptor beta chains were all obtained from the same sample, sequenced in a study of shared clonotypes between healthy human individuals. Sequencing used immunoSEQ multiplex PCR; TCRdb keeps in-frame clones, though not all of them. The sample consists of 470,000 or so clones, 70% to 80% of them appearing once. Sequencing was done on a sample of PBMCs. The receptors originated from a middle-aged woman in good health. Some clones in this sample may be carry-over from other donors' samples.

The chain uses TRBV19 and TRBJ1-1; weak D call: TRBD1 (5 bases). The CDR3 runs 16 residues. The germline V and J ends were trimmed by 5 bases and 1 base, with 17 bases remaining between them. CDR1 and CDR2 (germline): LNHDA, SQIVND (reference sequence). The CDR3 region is CASSPTQGLPNTEAFF. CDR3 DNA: TGTGCCAGTAGTCCGACCCAGGGACTCCCGAACACTGAAGCTTTCTTT.

This CDR3 reads CASRVRDRVIEQYF. DNA of the CDR3: TGTGCCAGCAGAGTTCGGGACAGGGTGATCGAGCAGTACTTC. The genes are TRBV6-5 and TRBJ2-7; TRBD1 aligns across 9 bases. The CDR3 has 14 residues. The germline CDR1 and CDR2 sequences are MNHEY and SVGAGI. The V segment lost 6 bases and the J segment 6 bases; nucleotides outside the gene matches: 9.

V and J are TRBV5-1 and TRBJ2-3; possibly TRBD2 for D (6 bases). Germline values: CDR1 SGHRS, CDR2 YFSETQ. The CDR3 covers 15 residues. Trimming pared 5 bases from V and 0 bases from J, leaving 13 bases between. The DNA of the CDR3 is TGCGCCAGCAGGGGGGGTAGCCCTAGCACAGATACGCAGTATTTT. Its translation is CASRGGSPSTDTQYF.

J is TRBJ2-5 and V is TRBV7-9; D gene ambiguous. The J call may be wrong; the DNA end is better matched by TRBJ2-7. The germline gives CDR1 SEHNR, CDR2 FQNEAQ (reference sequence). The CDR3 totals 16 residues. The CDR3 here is CASSLLGDSRTYEQYF. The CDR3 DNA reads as TGTGCCAGCAGCTTACTAGGAGACTCCAGGACCTACGAGCAGTACTTC.

The chain's CDR3 is CSVEAVPSGQGETQYF. The CDR3 DNA sequence: TGCAGCGTTGAAGCGGTGCCTAGCGGGCAGGGGGAGACCCAGTACTTC. This sequence joins TRBV29-1 and TRBJ2-5; 8 bases are a match to TRBD2. Unmatched junction bases numbered 12, after V lost 1 base and J lost 5 bases. The CDR3 runs 16 residues. The germline CDR1 and CDR2 sequences are SQVTM and ANQGSEA.

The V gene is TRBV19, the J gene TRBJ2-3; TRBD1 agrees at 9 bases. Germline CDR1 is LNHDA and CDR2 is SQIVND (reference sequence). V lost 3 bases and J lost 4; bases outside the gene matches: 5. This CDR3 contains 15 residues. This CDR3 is CASSMRTGGSDTQYF. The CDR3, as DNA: TGTGCCAGTAGTATGAGAACAGGGGGCTCAGATACGCAGTATTTT.

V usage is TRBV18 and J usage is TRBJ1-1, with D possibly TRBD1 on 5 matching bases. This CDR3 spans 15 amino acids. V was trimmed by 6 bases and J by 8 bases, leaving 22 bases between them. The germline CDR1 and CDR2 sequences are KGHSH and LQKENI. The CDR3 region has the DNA TGTGCCAGCTCCCCCCGGGAAGGGTCGGGGCAGGAAGCTTTCTTT. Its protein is CASSPREGSGQEAFF.

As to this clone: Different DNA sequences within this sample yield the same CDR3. The CDR3, as DNA: TGTGCCACCCACAGGGCGGAGGCCGGGGAGCTGTTTTTT. Amino acid sequence: CATHRAEAGELFF. The gene calls are TRBV6-5 and TRBJ2-2, with a weak D call TRBD1 (6 bases). Per germline, CDR1 MNHEY and CDR2 SVGAGI. The V end lost 10 bases, the J end lost 6 bases, and 15 bases lay between the germline ends. The length of the CDR3 is 13 residues.

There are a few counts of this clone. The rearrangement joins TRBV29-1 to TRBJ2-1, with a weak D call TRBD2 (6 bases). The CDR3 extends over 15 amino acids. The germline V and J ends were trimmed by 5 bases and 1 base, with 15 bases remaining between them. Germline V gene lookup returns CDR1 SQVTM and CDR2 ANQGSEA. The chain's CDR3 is CSVYGGGISYNEQFF. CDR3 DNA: TGCAGCGTTTACGGTGGCGGGATTTCCTACAATGAGCAGTTCTTC.

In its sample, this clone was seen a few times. This CDR3 reads CAISGDGLYGYTF. CDR3 DNA: TGTGCCATCAGTGGGGACGGCCTCTATGGCTACACCTTC. The chain carries TRBV10-3 and TRBJ1-2, with D tentatively TRBD1 (5 bases). The CDR3 is 13 amino acids. V lost 4 bases and J 4 bases, leaving 10 bases between the germline ends. Germline V gene lookup returns CDR1 ENHRY and CDR2 SYGVKD.

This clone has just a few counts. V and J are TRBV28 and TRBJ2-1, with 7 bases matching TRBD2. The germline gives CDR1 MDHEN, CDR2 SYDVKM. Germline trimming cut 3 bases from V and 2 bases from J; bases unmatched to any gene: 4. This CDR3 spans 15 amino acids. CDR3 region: CASSFPGLTYNEQFF. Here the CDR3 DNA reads TGTGCCAGCAGTTTCCCGGGACTAACCTACAATGAGCAGTTCTTC.

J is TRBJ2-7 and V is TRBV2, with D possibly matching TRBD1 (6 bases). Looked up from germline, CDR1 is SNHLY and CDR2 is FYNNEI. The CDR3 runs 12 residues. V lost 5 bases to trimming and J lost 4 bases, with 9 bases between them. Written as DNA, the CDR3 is TGTGCCAGCAGTTCTGACAGGTACGAGCAGTACTTC. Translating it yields CASSSDRYEQYF. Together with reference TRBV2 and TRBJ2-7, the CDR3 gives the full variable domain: EPEVTQTPSHQVTQMGQEVILRCVPISNHLYFYWYRQILGQKVEFLVSFYNNEISEKSEIFDDQFSVERPDGSNFTLKIRSTKLEDSAMYFCASSSDRYEQYFGPGTRLTVT.

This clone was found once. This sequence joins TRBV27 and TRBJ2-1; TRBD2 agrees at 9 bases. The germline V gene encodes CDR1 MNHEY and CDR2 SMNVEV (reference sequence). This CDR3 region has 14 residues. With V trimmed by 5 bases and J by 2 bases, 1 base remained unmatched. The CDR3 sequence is CASSLAGTYNEQFF. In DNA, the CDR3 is TGTGCCAGCAGTCTAGCGGGGACCTACAATGAGCAGTTCTTC.

CDR3 in amino acids: CASSQVGTSGMNEQFF. CDR3 DNA sequence: TGCGCCAGCAGCCAAGTCGGGACTAGCGGGATGAATGAGCAGTTCTTC. This sequence joins TRBV4-3 and TRBJ2-1; TRBD2 matches 13 bases. With 1 base clipped from V and 7 bases from J, the junction kept 4 bases outside the gene matches. Germline lookup yields CDR1 LGHNA and CDR2 YSLEER. The CDR3 is 16 amino acids.

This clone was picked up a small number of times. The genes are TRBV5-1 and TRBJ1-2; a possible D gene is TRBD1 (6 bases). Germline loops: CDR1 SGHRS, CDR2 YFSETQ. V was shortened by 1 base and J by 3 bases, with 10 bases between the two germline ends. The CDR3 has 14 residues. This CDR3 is CASSLLQGHYGYTF. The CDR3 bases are TGCGCCAGCAGCTTGCTACAGGGCCACTATGGCTACACCTTC.

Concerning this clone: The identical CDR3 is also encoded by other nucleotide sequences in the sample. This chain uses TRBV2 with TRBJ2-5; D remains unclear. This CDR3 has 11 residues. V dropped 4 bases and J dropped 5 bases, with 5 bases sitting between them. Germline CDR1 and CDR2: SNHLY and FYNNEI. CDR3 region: CASSVRETQYF. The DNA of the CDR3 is TGTGCCAGCAGTGTACGCGAGACCCAGTACTTC.

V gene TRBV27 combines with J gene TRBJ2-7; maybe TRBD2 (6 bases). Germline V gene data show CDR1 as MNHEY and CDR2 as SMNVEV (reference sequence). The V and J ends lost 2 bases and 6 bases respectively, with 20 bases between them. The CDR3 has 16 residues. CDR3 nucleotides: TGTGCCAGCAGTTTAGAGTTCGGAGGGATGGGGCGCGAGCAGTACTTC. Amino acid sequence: CASSLEFGGMGREQYF.

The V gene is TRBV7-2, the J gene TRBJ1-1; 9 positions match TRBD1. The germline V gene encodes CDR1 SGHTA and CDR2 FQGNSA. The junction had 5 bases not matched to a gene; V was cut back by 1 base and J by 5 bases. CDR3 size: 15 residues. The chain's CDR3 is CASSLDGTGPTEAFF. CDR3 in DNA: TGTGCCAGCAGCTTAGATGGGACAGGGCCAACTGAAGCTTTCTTT.

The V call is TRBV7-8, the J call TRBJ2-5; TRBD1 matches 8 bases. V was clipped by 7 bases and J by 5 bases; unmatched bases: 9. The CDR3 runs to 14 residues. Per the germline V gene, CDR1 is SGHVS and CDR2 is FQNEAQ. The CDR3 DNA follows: TGTGCCAGCACCCCTGACAGGGGTTTGGAGACCCAGTACTTC. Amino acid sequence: CASTPDRGLETQYF.

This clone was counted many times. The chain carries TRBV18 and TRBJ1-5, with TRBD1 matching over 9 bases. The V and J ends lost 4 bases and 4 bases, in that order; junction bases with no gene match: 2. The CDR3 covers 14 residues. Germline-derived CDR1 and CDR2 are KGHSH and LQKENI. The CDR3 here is CASSRGTGNQPQHF. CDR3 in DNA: TGTGCCAGCTCACGAGGGACAGGGAATCAGCCCCAGCATTTT.

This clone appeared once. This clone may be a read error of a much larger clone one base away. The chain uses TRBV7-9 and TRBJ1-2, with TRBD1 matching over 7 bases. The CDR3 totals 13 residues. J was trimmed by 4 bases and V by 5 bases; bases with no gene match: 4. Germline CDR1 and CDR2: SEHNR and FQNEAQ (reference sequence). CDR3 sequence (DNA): TGTGCCAGCAGCCGGGACAGCGGCTATGGCTACACCTTC. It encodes CASSRDSGYGYTF.

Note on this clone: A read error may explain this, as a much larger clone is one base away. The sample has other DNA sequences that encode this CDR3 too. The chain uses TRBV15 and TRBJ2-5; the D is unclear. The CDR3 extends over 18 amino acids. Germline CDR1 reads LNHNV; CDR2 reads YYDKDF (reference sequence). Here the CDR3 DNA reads TGTGCCACCAGTAGAGATAAGAGCTCCTATACGTACCAAGAGACCCAGTACTTC. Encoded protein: CATSRDKSSYTYQETQYF. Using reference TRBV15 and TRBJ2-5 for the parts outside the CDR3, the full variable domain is DAMVIQNPRYQVTQFGKPVTLSCSQTLNHNVMYWYQQKSSQAPKLLFHYYDKDFNNEADTPDNFQSRRPNTSFCFLDIRSPGLGDTAMYLCATSRDKSSYTYQETQYFGPGTRLLVL.

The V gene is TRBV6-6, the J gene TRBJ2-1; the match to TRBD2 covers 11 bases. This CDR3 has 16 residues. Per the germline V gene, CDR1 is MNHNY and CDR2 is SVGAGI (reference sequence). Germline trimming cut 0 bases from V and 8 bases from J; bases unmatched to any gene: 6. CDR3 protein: CASSYSILAGGHEQFF. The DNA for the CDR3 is TGTGCCAGCAGTTACTCGATTCTAGCGGGAGGCCATGAGCAGTTCTTC.